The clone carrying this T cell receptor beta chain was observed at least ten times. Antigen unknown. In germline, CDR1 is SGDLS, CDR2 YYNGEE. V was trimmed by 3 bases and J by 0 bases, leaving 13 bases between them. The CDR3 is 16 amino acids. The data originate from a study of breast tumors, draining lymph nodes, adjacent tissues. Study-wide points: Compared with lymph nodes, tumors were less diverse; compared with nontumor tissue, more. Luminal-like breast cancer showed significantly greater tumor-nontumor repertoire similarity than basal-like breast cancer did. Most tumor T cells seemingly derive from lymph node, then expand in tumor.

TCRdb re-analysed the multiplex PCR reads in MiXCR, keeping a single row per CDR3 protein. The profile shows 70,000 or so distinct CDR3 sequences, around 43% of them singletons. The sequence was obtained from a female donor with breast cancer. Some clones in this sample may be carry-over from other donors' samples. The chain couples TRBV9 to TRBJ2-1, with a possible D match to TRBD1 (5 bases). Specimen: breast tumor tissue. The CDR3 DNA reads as TGTGCCAGCAGCGCAGGGATTCCGAGCTCCTACAATGAGCAGTTCTTC. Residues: CASSAGIPSSYNEQFF.